Following are 26 T cell receptor beta chains from one sample sequenced in a study of control samples from healthy donors and cancer patients. The method was immunoSEQ multiplex PCR; TCRdb's version includes in-frame clones alone and lacks a portion of them. The sample holds roughly 81,000 clones; 70% to 85% are singletons and the top ten take around 10%. Specimen: PBMCs. Receptor source: a man aged 60 to 69 with head and neck cancer.

This clone was found a few times. CDR3 sequence reads: CAGSEALLARTQYF. For the CDR3, the DNA is TGTGCCGGCTCAGAAGCCCTCCTAGCCCGTACGCAGTATTTT. The chain joins TRBV6-5 to TRBJ2-3, with a tentative D call TRBD2 (5 bases). There are 14 residues in the CDR3. V lost 11 bases to trimming and J lost 8 bases, with 23 bases between them. The V gene's germline CDR1 is MNHEY and CDR2 SVGAGI.

The chain couples TRBV27 to TRBJ2-7, with 15 bases fitting TRBD2. The CDR3 loop spans 17 amino acids. The V and J ends lost 5 bases and 4 bases, in that order; junction bases with no gene match: 9. Germline-derived CDR1 and CDR2 are MNHEY and SMNVEV (reference sequence). The CDR3 DNA reads as TGTGCCAGCAGTCCACTCGGACTAGCGGGAGGGGTGTACGAGCAGTACTTC. It specifies CASSPLGLAGGVYEQYF.

The chain links TRBV7-9 to TRBJ2-1, with 11 bases matching TRBD2. CDR3 size: 15 residues. The J segment lost 2 bases and the V segment lost 6 bases, leaving 3 bases of the junction unmatched. Per germline, CDR1 SEHNR and CDR2 FQNEAQ (reference sequence). The CDR3 bases are TGTGCCAGCAGTGGGACTAGCGGACCCTACAATGAGCAGTTCTTC. It translates to CASSGTSGPYNEQFF.

The chain has TRBV19 and TRBJ2-7, with D perhaps matching TRBD2 (6 bases). Germline CDR1 reads LNHDA; CDR2 reads SQIVND (reference sequence). Trimming cost V 7 bases and J 2 bases, with 12 bases left between them. There are 13 residues in the CDR3. CDR3 protein: CASKAGGTYEQYF. The CDR3, as DNA: TGTGCCAGTAAAGCCGGCGGGACCTACGAGCAGTACTTC.

Of note for this clone: The identical CDR3 is also encoded by other nucleotide sequences in the sample. This sequence joins TRBV11-2 and TRBJ1-5, with 7 bases matching TRBD1. The CDR3 has 14 residues. V shed 5 bases, J shed 2 bases, and the junction held 3 bases outside the gene matches. Looked up from germline, CDR1 is SGHAT and CDR2 is FQNNGV. The CDR3 coding sequence is TGTGCCAGCAGCCCCGACAGGGGCAATCAGCCCCAGCATTTT. As protein: CASSPDRGNQPQHF. Combining the CDR3 with reference TRBV11-2 and TRBJ1-5 gives the whole variable domain EAGVAQSPRYKIIEKRQSVAFWCNPISGHATLYWYQQILGQGPKLLIQFQNNGVVDDSQLPKDRFSAERLKGVDSTLKIQPAKLEDSAVYLCASSPDRGNQPQHFGDGTRLSIL.

The chain employs TRBV21-1 and TRBJ1-6; TRBD1 was called by the table and not checked on the DNA. TRBV21-1 is noted as a pseudogene. There are 13 residues in the CDR3. CDR3 in DNA: TGTGCCAGCAGACAGGGCAGTAATTCACCCCTCCACTTT. The encoded protein is CASRQGSNSPLHF.

The V call is TRBV30, the J call TRBJ1-3, with TRBD1 identical over 9 bases. This CDR3 is built from 13 residues. With V trimmed by 2 bases and J by 8 bases, 4 bases remained unmatched. The germline CDR1 and CDR2 sequences are GTSNPN and SVGIG (reference sequence). CDR3 nucleotide sequence: TGTGCCTGGAGTTTGGGACAGGGCGACACCATATATTTT. This codes for CAWSLGQGDTIYF.

V usage is TRBV10-3 and J usage is TRBJ2-1, with 9 bases matching TRBD2. Germline loops: CDR1 ENHRY, CDR2 SYGVKD. With V trimmed by 7 bases and J by 7 bases, 5 bases remained unmatched. The CDR3 covers 13 residues. The CDR3 region is CAITSSGSNEQFF. CDR3 nucleotide sequence: TGTGCCATCACTAGTAGCGGGAGTAATGAGCAGTTCTTC.

This clone was recorded once. The chain is built from TRBV19 and TRBJ2-2, with TRBD1 identical over 8 bases. CDR1 is LNHDA and CDR2 is SQIVND in the germline V gene (reference sequence). The V segment lost 3 bases and the J segment 4 bases; nucleotides outside the gene matches: 7. CDR3 length equals 16 residues. CDR3 sequence reads: CASSMWQGAFTGELFF. The CDR3 DNA sequence: TGTGCCAGTAGTATGTGGCAGGGGGCGTTCACCGGGGAGCTGTTTTTT.

The chain uses TRBV19 and TRBJ2-2, with a tentative D call TRBD2 (5 bases). Germline CDR1 is LNHDA and CDR2 is SQIVND (reference sequence). The CDR3 has 16 residues. V was trimmed by 3 bases and J by 4 bases, leaving 15 bases between them. The CDR3 region has the DNA TGTGCCAGTAGTATTTTTAGCGAGAGCTCCACCGGGGAGCTGTTTTTT. This encodes CASSIFSESSTGELFF.

The chain links TRBV5-1 to TRBJ1-2, with a weak D call TRBD1 (5 bases). CDR3 size: 14 residues. V lost 0 bases, J lost 6 bases, and 12 bases lay in between. The germline V gene has CDR1 SGHRS and CDR2 YFSETQ. In nucleotides, the CDR3 is TGCGCCAGCAGCTTGGTTTCTGCAGGGCATGGCTACACCTTC. Its protein product is CASSLVSAGHGYTF.

The rearrangement uses TRBV29-1 and TRBJ1-2; 10 nucleotides match TRBD1. Germline assignment: CDR1 SQVTM and CDR2 ANQGSEA. V was pared by 3 bases and J by 8 bases, with 9 bases of the junction left unmatched. The CDR3 length is 14 residues. The CDR3 here is CSVETGGAPTGYTF. In DNA, the CDR3 is TGCAGCGTTGAGACAGGGGGCGCACCGACGGGCTACACCTTC.

This clone showed up just once. V is TRBV27 and J is TRBJ1-5; D unclear. Trimming took 4 bases from V and 0 from J, leaving 19 bases between them. CDR1 and CDR2 from the germline V gene are MNHEY and SMNVEV (reference sequence). This CDR3 region has 18 residues. CDR3 sequence: CASSSRHRAIYSNQPQHF. The CDR3 DNA reads TGTGCCAGCAGTTCCCGACACCGAGCAATATATAGCAATCAGCCCCAGCATTTT.

The chain carries TRBV18 and TRBJ1-5; D is uncertain. Trimming stripped 1 base from V and 1 base from J, with 11 bases between. From germline, CDR1 is KGHSH and CDR2 LQKENI. The CDR3 has 16 residues. CDR3 coding DNA: TGTGCCAGCTCACCACGAGCGGGCAACAGCAATCAGCCCCAGCATTTT. Its translation is CASSPRAGNSNQPQHF.

The rearrangement uses TRBV19 and TRBJ2-2; TRBD2 agrees at 9 bases. V dropped 6 bases and J dropped 5; count of bases not matched to a gene: 7. The CDR3 has 15 amino acids. The V gene's germline CDR1 is LNHDA and CDR2 SQIVND (reference sequence). This chain's CDR3 is CASSSSGIRTGELFF. The CDR3 DNA sequence: TGTGCCAGTAGCTCTAGCGGGATTCGGACCGGGGAGCTGTTTTTT.

The CDR3 loop reads CASSPAPGLEQFF. Written as DNA, the CDR3 is TGTGCCAGCAGCCCCGCCCCCGGCCTTGAGCAGTTCTTC. The V gene is TRBV11-2, the J gene TRBJ2-1; D call uncertain. Trimming shortened V by 5 bases and J by 9 bases, and 14 bases separated the two germline ends. Germline V gene data show CDR1 as SGHAT and CDR2 as FQNNGV. The CDR3 length is 13 residues.

The rearrangement joins TRBV5-1 to TRBJ2-5, with 9 bases identical to TRBD1. The CDR3 totals 14 residues. Trimming cost V 4 bases and J 6 bases; bases outside gene matches: 7. Germline lookup yields CDR1 SGHRS and CDR2 YFSETQ. For the CDR3, the DNA is TGCGCCAGCAGCGTTACAGGGGGCGAGAAGACCCAGTACTTC. Its protein product is CASSVTGGEKTQYF.

The J gene is TRBJ2-2, the V gene TRBV2; 7 bases line up with TRBD2. Per germline, CDR1 SNHLY and CDR2 FYNNEI. After removal of 6 bases from V and 7 bases from J, the junction contained 5 bases not matched to a gene. CDR3 size: 13 residues. CDR3 protein: CASRPAGYGELFF. The CDR3 coding sequence is TGTGCCAGCAGACCAGCGGGGTACGGGGAGCTGTTTTTT.

The chain combines TRBV5-1 with TRBJ1-5; D may be TRBD1 (5 bases). This CDR3 comprises 15 residues. Trimming stripped 2 bases from V and 3 bases from J, with 12 bases between. Per the germline V gene, CDR1 is SGHRS and CDR2 is YFSETQ. CDR3 sequence (DNA): TGCGCCAGCAGCTTCGGGGCATCCCCCAATCAGCCCCAGCATTTT. Protein: CASSFGASPNQPQHF.

The chain carries TRBV5-4 and TRBJ2-7; 7 positions agree with TRBD1. Germline CDR1 SGHNT, CDR2 YYREEE (reference sequence). The ends lost 5 bases at V and 3 bases at J; junction bases unmatched: 8. CDR3 length equals 14 residues. In DNA form, the CDR3 reads TGTGCCAGCAGAACACAGGGGCTGGGCTACGAGCAGTACTTC. This translates into CASRTQGLGYEQYF.

CDR3 in amino acids: CASSLRGGGQPQHF. The CDR3 DNA reads as TGCGCCAGCAGCCTACGGGGAGGGGGTCAGCCCCAGCATTTT. The V gene is TRBV4-1, the J gene TRBJ1-5; tentatively, D is TRBD1 (6 bases). CDR3 size: 14 residues. CDR1 and CDR2 from the germline V gene are MGHRA and YSYEKL. Deletions cut 4 bases from V and 6 bases from J, with 13 bases between.

The chain couples TRBV29-1 to TRBJ2-3, with a weak D call TRBD1 (6 bases). V was pared by 4 bases and J by 5 bases, with 16 bases between. The CDR3 contains 14 residues. Per germline, CDR1 SQVTM and CDR2 ANQGSEA. Here the CDR3 reads CSVAGRGWGDTQYF. Written as DNA, the CDR3 is TGCAGCGTTGCGGGCAGGGGCTGGGGAGATACGCAGTATTTT.

The chain employs TRBV30 and TRBJ1-3; D gene unclear. The CDR3 is 16 amino acids. The germline V and J ends were trimmed by 2 bases and 0 bases, with 14 bases remaining between them. The germline V gene encodes CDR1 GTSNPN and CDR2 SVGIG (reference sequence). The CDR3 here is CAWSTPRVGSGNTIYF. The CDR3 coding sequence is TGTGCCTGGAGTACCCCGAGGGTAGGCTCTGGAAACACCATATATTTT.

This chain links TRBV6-5 with TRBJ2-4; D is perhaps TRBD1 (5 bases). CDR1 and CDR2 (germline): MNHEY, SVGAGI. The CDR3 extends over 15 amino acids. Trimming removed 7 bases from V and 1 base from J, with 14 bases in between. CDR3 in DNA: TGTGCCAGCAATGTAGGGGCGGTGGCCAAAAACATTCAGTACTTC. Translated, it gives CASNVGAVAKNIQYF.

The chain has TRBV19 and TRBJ2-5; TRBD2 matches 8 bases. The germline V gene has CDR1 LNHDA and CDR2 SQIVND (reference sequence). The CDR3 totals 15 residues. The J segment lost 5 bases and the V segment lost 3 bases, leaving 8 bases of the junction unmatched. CDR3 sequence: CASSMLPGLGETQYF. CDR3 sequence (DNA): TGTGCCAGTAGTATGTTACCGGGACTAGGGGAGACCCAGTACTTC.

V usage is TRBV11-2 and J usage is TRBJ2-1, with 7 bases matching TRBD1. This CDR3 is built from 15 residues. Germline loops: CDR1 SGHAT, CDR2 FQNNGV. The ends lost 4 bases at V and 5 bases at J; junction bases unmatched: 8. CDR3 sequence (DNA): TGTGCCAGCAGCTACCTAATGGGACAGAACAATGAGCAGTTCTTC. Its translation is CASSYLMGQNNEQFF.